This T cell receptor (beta chain) was found in a study of T-cell memory formation after mild COVID-19. Overall study context: Largely donor-specific TCR clusters were found.

V was shortened by 1 base and J by 3 bases, with 9 bases between the two germline ends. CDR1 is SGHTA and CDR2 is FQGNSA in the germline V gene. This CDR3 comprises 14 residues. Using constant-segment primers, 5'RACE produced TCR alpha and TCR beta cDNA libraries carrying sample barcodes and UMIs. Each CDR3 protein is one row after TCRdb ran MiXCR on the 5' RACE reads. The sample includes around 310,000 distinct CDR3 sequences, roughly 15% of them seen just once. This clonotype occurred a few times. The receptor comes from a man aged 18 to 30 who had mild COVID-19 (a few samples of this study predate the infection). Cell type and time point are not known. V and J are TRBV7-2 and TRBJ2-5, with D possibly TRBD1 on 6 matching bases. Sequencing used PBMCs or a T cell subset sorted from them (not recorded which). The CDR3 nucleotides read TGTGCCAGCAGCTTAGAGGCAGGGGAAGAGACCCAGTACTTC. The encoded protein is CASSLEAGEETQYF. Complete variable domain (other parts from reference TRBV7-2 and TRBJ2-5): GAGVSQSPSNKVTEKGKDVELRCDPISGHTALYWYRQSLGQGLEFLIYFQGNSAPDKSGLPSDRFSAERTGGSVSTLTIQRTQQEDSAVYLCASSLEAGEETQYFGPGTRLLVL.